Below are 2 T cell receptor beta chains sequenced from a single sample in a study of cytomegalovirus exposure and HLA in healthy donors. PCR employed 60 Vbeta and 13 Jbeta primers. Data came from immunoSEQ multiplex PCR; TCRdb stores just in-frame clones and leaves some out. The sample contains about 160,000 clones, roughly four fifths of which appear only once. The specimen sequenced was PBMCs. Receptor source: a girl aged 2 to 10 in good health and CMV-seropositive.

V is TRBV5-5 and J is TRBJ2-7; D unclear. The germline gives CDR1 SGHKS, CDR2 YYEKEE (reference sequence). Trimming pared 3 bases from V and 2 bases from J, leaving 15 bases between. The CDR3 contains 15 residues. CDR3 nucleotide sequence: TGTGCCAGCAGCTCCGGAGAGTGGTCTACCTACGAGCAGTACTTC. It translates to CASSSGEWSTYEQYF. Variable domain in full (rest from reference TRBV5-5 and TRBJ2-7): DAGVTQSPTHLIKTRGQQVTLRCSPISGHKSVSWYQQVLGQGPQFIFQYYEKEERGRGNFPDRFSARQFPNYSSELNVNALLLGDSALYLCASSSGEWSTYEQYFGPGTRLTVT.

The genes are TRBV28 and TRBJ1-3; 9 nucleotides match TRBD1. The CDR3 sequence is 18 residues long. CDR1 and CDR2 from the germline V gene are MDHEN and SYDVKM. J was trimmed by 0 bases and V by 2 bases; bases with no gene match: 8. The CDR3 DNA is TGTGCCAGCAGTTTAAACCTCCGGGACAGGGTCTCTGGAAACACCATATATTTT. This codes for CASSLNLRDRVSGNTIYF.